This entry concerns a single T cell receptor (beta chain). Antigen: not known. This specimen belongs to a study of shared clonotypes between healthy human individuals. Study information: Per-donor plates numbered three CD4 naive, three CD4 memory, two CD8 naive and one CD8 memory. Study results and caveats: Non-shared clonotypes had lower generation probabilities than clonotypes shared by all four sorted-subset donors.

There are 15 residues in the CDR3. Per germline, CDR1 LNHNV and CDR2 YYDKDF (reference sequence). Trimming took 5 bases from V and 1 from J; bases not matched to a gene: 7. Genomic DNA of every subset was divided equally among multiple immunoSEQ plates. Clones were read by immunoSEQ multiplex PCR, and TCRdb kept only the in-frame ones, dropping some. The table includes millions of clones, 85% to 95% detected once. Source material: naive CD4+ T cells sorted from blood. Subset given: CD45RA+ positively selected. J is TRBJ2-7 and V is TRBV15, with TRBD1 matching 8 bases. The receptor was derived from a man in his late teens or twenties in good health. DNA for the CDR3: TGTGCCACCAGCGACCAGGGGGCGGGGTCCTACGAGCAGTACTTC. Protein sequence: CATSDQGAGSYEQYF.